A selection of T cell receptor beta chains follows, all from one sample in a study of cytomegalovirus exposure and HLA in healthy donors. Repertoires were generated with immunoSEQ multiplex PCR, while TCRdb's copy carries only in-frame clones and drops some. The repertoire holds over 100,000 clones, over 9% seen once, with about 5% in the top ten. Sequencing was performed on PBMCs. The receptors were gathered from a middle-aged man in good health and CMV-seropositive. CDR3s include the opening cysteine and the closing phenylalanine or tryptophan. A D gene is named only where the DNA matches it firmly. Clone size appears in some rows only: once, few, many, or a class for an expanded clone.

v_gene	d_gene	abundance	j_gene	CDR3aa	CDR3nt
TRBV5-1	TRBD1	NA	TRBJ2-7	CASSPQGGLSYEQYF	TGCGCCAGCAGCCCACAGGGGGGCCTTTCCTACGAGCAGTACTTC
TRBV21-1	NA	NA	TRBJ1-1	CASSKITVITAEAFF	TGTGCCAGCAGCAAAATTACAGTTATAACTGCTGAAGCTTTCTTT
TRBV18	NA	NA	TRBJ1-1	CASSPQQENTEAFF	TGTGCCAGCTCACCACAGCAGGAGAACACTGAAGCTTTCTTT
TRBV6-1	NA	NA	TRBJ1-1	CASSAIEFHVFF	TGTGCCAGCAGTGCCATTGAGTTCCATGTTTTCTTT
TRBV2	NA	NA	TRBJ2-4	CASSEGSGGVFENIQYF	TGTGCCAGCAGTGAGGGTTCGGGGGGCGTTTTCGAGAACATTCAGTACTTC
TRBV29-1	TRBD2	NA	TRBJ2-7	CSVVRGGRTYEQYF	TGCAGCGTAGTGAGGGGCGGGAGAACCTACGAGCAGTACTTC
TRBV14	NA	few	TRBJ2-5	CASSQPRRTQYF	TGTGCCAGCAGCCAGCCCCGGAGGACCCAGTACTTC
TRBV5-6	NA	NA	TRBJ2-1	CASSSGVVNEQFF	TGTGCCAGCTCCTCGGGGGTCGTCAATGAGCAGTTCTTC
TRBV9	NA	few	TRBJ2-7	CASSSGSYEQYF	TGTGCCAGCAGCTCAGGATCCTATGAGCAGTACTTC
TRBV7-9	NA	few	TRBJ2-5	CASSDDRQETQYF	TGTGCCAGCAGCGACGACAGACAAGAGACCCAGTACTTC
TRBV9	TRBD2	NA	TRBJ2-5	CASSRARLAAGETQYF	TGTGCCAGCAGCCGGGCCAGACTAGCGGCGGGAGAGACCCAGTACTTC
TRBV27	TRBD1	medium-sized	TRBJ1-5	CASSHTGGDQPQHF	TGTGCCAGCAGCCACACAGGGGGAGATCAGCCCCAGCATTTT
TRBV19	TRBD2	NA	TRBJ2-1	CATSLSGRAFNEQFF	TGTGCCACTTCACTTAGCGGGAGGGCCTTCAATGAGCAGTTCTTC
TRBV18	TRBD2	NA	TRBJ2-1	CASSPPRQGTSGSSRGSYNEQFF	TGTGCCAGCTCACCACCGAGACAGGGGACTAGCGGGAGCTCACGGGGCAGTTACAATGAGCAGTTCTTC
TRBV6-5	NA	NA	TRBJ1-1	CASTLMGQDEAFF	TGTGCCAGCACCCTTATGGGGCAGGACGAAGCTTTCTTT
TRBV2	TRBD2	NA	TRBJ2-3	CASSLAGPSTDTQYF	TGTGCCAGCAGTTTAGCGGGACCTAGCACAGATACGCAGTATTTT
TRBV5-6	NA	NA	TRBJ1-1	CASRAGFYTEAFF	TGTGCCAGCAGGGCGGGATTTTACACTGAAGCTTTCTTT
TRBV5-1	TRBD2	NA	TRBJ2-1	CASSYLAGYEQFF	TGCGCCAGCAGTTACTTAGCGGGATATGAGCAGTTCTTC
TRBV28	NA	few	TRBJ1-1	CASSLEGFTGAFF	TGTGCCAGCAGTTTGGAGGGGTTCACTGGAGCTTTCTTT
TRBV5-1	TRBD1	NA	TRBJ2-5	CASSLDRGKWETQYF	TGCGCCAGCAGCTTGGACAGGGGGAAGTGGGAGACCCAGTACTTC
TRBV6-6	TRBD1	few	TRBJ1-2	CASSLTDRVSNYGYTF	TGTGCCAGCAGTTTAACGGACAGGGTTTCTAACTATGGCTACACCTTC
TRBV7-2	NA	few	TRBJ1-3	CASSLDRVGNTIYF	TGTGCCAGCAGCTTAGACAGGGTCGGAAACACCATATATTTT
TRBV27	NA	few	TRBJ1-3	CASSLSPEAGNTIYF	TGTGCCAGCAGTTTATCCCCCGAGGCTGGAAACACCATATATTTT
TRBV28	TRBD1	NA	TRBJ2-7	CASGQTGLEQYF	TGTGCCAGCGGTCAGACAGGGCTCGAGCAGTACTTC
TRBV11-3	NA	NA	TRBJ2-3	CASSLLTSRSDTQYF	TGTGCCAGCAGCTTATTAACTAGCCGGTCAGATACGCAGTATTTT
TRBV5-1	NA	NA	TRBJ2-7	CASRAESYEQYF	TGCGCCAGCCGAGCGGAGTCCTACGAGCAGTACTTC
TRBV30	TRBD1	NA	TRBJ1-4	CAWNRDRSNEKLFF	TGTGCCTGGAATAGGGACAGGAGTAATGAAAAACTGTTTTTT
TRBV10-3	TRBD2	NA	TRBJ2-3	CAISESNGRALDTQYF	TGTGCCATCAGTGAGTCGAACGGGAGGGCCTTGGATACGCAGTATTTT
TRBV11-3	TRBD1	few	TRBJ2-1	CASSPGTGGYNEQFF	TGTGCCAGCAGCCCCGGGACAGGGGGCTACAATGAGCAGTTCTTC
TRBV10-3	NA	few	TRBJ1-5	CATEDRYSNQPQHF	TGTGCTACGGAGGACAGATATAGCAATCAGCCCCAGCATTTT
TRBV19	TRBD2	NA	TRBJ2-2	CASSILAGNTGELFF	TGTGCCAGTAGTATACTAGCGGGGAACACCGGGGAGCTGTTTTTT
TRBV9	NA	NA	TRBJ2-5	CASSVEDEGEETQYF	TGTGCCAGCAGCGTAGAAGACGAGGGGGAGGAGACCCAGTACTTC
TRBV6-1	NA	NA	TRBJ2-7	CASSDGYYEQYF	TGTGCCAGCAGTGACGGGTACTACGAGCAGTACTTC
TRBV28	NA	few	TRBJ2-7	CASSGPPRYEQYF	TGTGCCAGCAGCGGCCCCCCGCGGTACGAGCAGTACTTC
TRBV7-2	TRBD2	NA	TRBJ2-5	CASGVGLAQETQYF	TGTGCCAGCGGAGTGGGACTAGCGCAAGAGACCCAGTACTTC
TRBV2	NA	NA	TRBJ2-3	CASSARVQKDTQYF	TGTGCCAGCAGTGCCCGGGTCCAGAAAGATACGCAGTATTTT
TRBV5-6	NA	NA	TRBJ2-7	CASSSGYSYEQYF	TGTGCCAGCAGCTCGGGTTATTCCTACGAGCAGTACTTC
TRBV29-1	TRBD2	few	TRBJ2-7	CSVEHTSVYSNEQYF	TGCAGCGTTGAGCACACTAGCGTATATTCGAACGAGCAGTACTTC
TRBV2	NA	NA	TRBJ2-7	CANRLDSYEQYF	TGTGCCAACAGACTAGACTCCTACGAGCAGTACTTC
TRBV6-1	NA	NA	TRBJ2-1	CASDKSSYNEQFF	TGTGCCAGCGACAAGAGCTCCTACAATGAGCAGTTCTTC
TRBV27	TRBD1	NA	TRBJ1-5	CASSLTGGGQPQHF	TGTGCCAGCAGTTTGACAGGGGGCGGTCAGCCCCAGCATTTT
TRBV7-9	TRBD1	few	TRBJ2-2	CASRPGQANTGELFF	TGTGCCAGCAGACCGGGACAGGCTAACACCGGGGAGCTGTTTTTT
TRBV28	NA	few	TRBJ1-1	CASSERGGVNTEAFF	TGTGCCAGCAGTGAACGTGGGGGCGTCAACACTGAAGCTTTCTTT